Given below is one TCR beta chain in context. Antigen unknown. A junction end diverges from the germline sequence, so it may reflect a read error. The CDR3 length is 13 residues. CDR1 is MNHEY and CDR2 is SMNVEV in the germline V gene (reference sequence). This record comes from a study of T cells in narcolepsy. Whole-study findings and limits: Healthy controls reportedly lacked the autoreactive clonotypes serially found in patients' blood. Comparing one patient's CSF and blood CD4+ clonotypes highlighted HCRT- and TRIB2-specific autoreactive clonotypes.

TCRdb's copy holds only in-frame clones and misses some; the assay was immunoSEQ multiplex PCR. The profile shows about 40,000 clones, approximately 90% of them singletons. The V call is TRBV27, the J call TRBJ1-4; D unresolved. This TCR came from a human donor with narcolepsy. The sample comprised CD45RA- memory CD4+ T cells from PBMCs. CDR3 loop: CASSFGTYEKLFF. The CDR3 nucleotides read TGTGCCAGCAGTTTTGGAACTTATGAAAAACTGTTTTTT.